A selection of T cell receptor beta chains follows, all from one sample in a study of shared clonotypes between healthy human individuals. Produced via immunoSEQ multiplex PCR; TCRdb's table is partial and in-frame only. The table lists about 2 million clones, roughly 95% of them singletons. Material for sequencing was naive CD8+ T cells sorted from blood. These receptors came from a young man in good health. The CDR3 runs from the conserved cysteine through the conserved F or W. A D gene is named only where the DNA matches it firmly. The size field is filled for only some rows; it gives once, few, many or a size class.

TRBJ1-2	TRBD1	NA	TRBV7-9	TGTGCCAGCAGCTTTGGGACAGACTATGGCTACACCTTC	CASSFGTDYGYTF
TRBJ1-2	NA	NA	TRBV7-9	TGTGCCAGCAGCCCCTTCAACTATGGCTACACCTTC	CASSPFNYGYTF
TRBJ2-3	NA	NA	TRBV7-9	TGTGCCAGCAGCTTGTTAGGGGAAGATACGCAGTATTTT	CASSLLGEDTQYF
TRBJ2-1	TRBD2	NA	TRBV4-2	TGTGCCAGCAGCCAAGATGGTGCGGGAGGGCCGTTTAATGAGCAGTTCTTC	CASSQDGAGGPFNEQFF
TRBJ2-7	NA	NA	TRBV27	TGTGCCAGCAGTCTAGAAGGGGGCGAGCAGTACTTC	CASSLEGGEQYF
TRBJ1-5	NA	NA	TRBV27	TGTGCCAGCAGTTTGAGCCGGGGCAATCAGCCCCAGCATTTT	CASSLSRGNQPQHF
TRBJ2-3	NA	NA	TRBV6-5	TGTGCCAGCAGTTTGACAGCCAGCACAGATACGCAGTATTTT	CASSLTASTDTQYF
TRBJ2-2	NA	once	TRBV7-9	TGTGCCAGCAACACACTAGAGCGAGCGGCCGGGGAGCTGTTTTTT	CASNTLERAAGELFF
TRBJ2-5	TRBD1	NA	TRBV9	TGTGCCAGCAGCCCAGGGGGCATATTGAGGGAGACCCAGTACTTC	CASSPGGILRETQYF
TRBJ1-1	NA	NA	TRBV5-1	TGCGCCAGCAGCTTGGCCAACGGCAGGGAGGGCACTGAAGCTTTCTTT	CASSLANGREGTEAFF